The clone carrying this T cell receptor (beta chain) was detected only once. The data are from a study of technical replicates of blood from a handful of donors. CDR3 length equals 16 residues. J lost 7 bases, V lost 3 bases, and 7 bases had no gene match. Germline V lookup: CDR1 SNHLY, CDR2 FYNNEI. Libraries were prepared by immunoSEQ multiplex PCR; TCRdb keeps only in-frame clonotypes and omits some of them. The sample has under 70,000 clones, 80% to 95% seen once. V usage is TRBV2 and J usage is TRBJ2-2, with TRBD2 matching over 11 bases. Sample: PBMCs. This clonotype was sampled from a human donor in good health. Some clones in this sample may be carry-over from other donors' samples. In nucleotides, the CDR3 is TGTGCCAGCAGTGATTCTAGCGGGAGGTTGGGCGGGGAGCTGTTTTTT. It codes for CASSDSSGRLGGELFF. Filled out from reference TRBV2 and TRBJ2-2, the complete variable domain reads EPEVTQTPSHQVTQMGQEVILRCVPISNHLYFYWYRQILGQKVEFLVSFYNNEISEKSEIFDDQFSVERPDGSNFTLKIRSTKLEDSAMYFCASSDSSGRLGGELFFGEGSRLTVL.